This TCR beta chain appears in the sequencing data of a study of T cell repertoires in cytomegalovirus infection. This clonotype was seen repeatedly, ten times or more. V was pared by 3 bases and J by 0 bases, with 12 bases between. There are 17 residues in the CDR3. TCRdb called the reads again in MiXCR, with one record for every CDR3 protein. The repertoire has around 530,000 distinct CDR3 sequences, about 26% of them found once; the top ten carry 13%. The sample was PBMCs. This TCR derives from a human donor in good health (CMV status not recorded). Some clones in this sample may be carry-over from other donors' samples. The V and J genes are TRBV12-3 or TRBV12-4 and TRBJ2-6; maybe TRBD1 (5 bases). This CDR3 reads CASSFQMTDSGANVLTF. The CDR3 nucleotides are TGTGCCAGCAGTTTCCAGATGACAGACTCTGGGGCCAACGTCCTGACTTTC.